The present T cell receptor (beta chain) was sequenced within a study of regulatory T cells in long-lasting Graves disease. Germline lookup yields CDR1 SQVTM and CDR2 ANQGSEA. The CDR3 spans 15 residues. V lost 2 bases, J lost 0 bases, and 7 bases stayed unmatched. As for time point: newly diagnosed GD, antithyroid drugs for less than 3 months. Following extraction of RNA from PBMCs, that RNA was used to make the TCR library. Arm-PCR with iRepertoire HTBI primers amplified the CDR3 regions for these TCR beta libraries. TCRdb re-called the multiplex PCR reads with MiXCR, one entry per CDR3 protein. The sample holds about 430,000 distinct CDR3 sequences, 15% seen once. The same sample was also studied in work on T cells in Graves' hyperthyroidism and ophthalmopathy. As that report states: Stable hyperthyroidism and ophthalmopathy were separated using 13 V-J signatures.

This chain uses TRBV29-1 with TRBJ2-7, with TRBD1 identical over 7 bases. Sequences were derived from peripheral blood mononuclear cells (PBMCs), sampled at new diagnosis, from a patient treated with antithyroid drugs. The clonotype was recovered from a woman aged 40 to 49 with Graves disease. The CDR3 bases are TGCAGCGTTGAAATTGAGGGGGCCAGCTCCTACGAGCAGTACTTC. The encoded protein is CSVEIEGASSYEQYF.